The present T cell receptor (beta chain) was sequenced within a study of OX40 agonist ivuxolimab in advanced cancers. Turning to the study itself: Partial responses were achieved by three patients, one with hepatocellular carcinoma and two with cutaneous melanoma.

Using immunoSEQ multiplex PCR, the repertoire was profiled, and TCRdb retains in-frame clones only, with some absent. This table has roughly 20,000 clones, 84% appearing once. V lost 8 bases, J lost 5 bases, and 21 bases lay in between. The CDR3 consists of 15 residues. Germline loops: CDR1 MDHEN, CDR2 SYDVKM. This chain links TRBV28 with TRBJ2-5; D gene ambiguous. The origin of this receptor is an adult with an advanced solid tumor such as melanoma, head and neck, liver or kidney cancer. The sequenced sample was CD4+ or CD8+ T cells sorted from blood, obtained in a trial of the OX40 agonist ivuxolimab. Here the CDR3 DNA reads TGTGCCAGCCAGCAGTTTTGGCCCAGTGGGGAGACCCAGTACTTC. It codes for CASQQFWPSGETQYF.